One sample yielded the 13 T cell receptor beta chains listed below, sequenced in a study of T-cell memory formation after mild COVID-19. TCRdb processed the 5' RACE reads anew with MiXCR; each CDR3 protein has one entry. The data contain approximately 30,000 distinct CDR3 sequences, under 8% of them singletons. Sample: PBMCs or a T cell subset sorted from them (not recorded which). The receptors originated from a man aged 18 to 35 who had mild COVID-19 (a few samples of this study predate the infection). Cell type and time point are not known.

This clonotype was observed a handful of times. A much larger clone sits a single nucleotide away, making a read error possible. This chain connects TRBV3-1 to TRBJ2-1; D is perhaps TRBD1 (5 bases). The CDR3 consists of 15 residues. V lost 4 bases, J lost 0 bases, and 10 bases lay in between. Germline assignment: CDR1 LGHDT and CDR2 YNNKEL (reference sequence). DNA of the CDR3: TGTGCCAGCAGCCTCGACAGTAGCTCCTACAATGAGCAGTTCTTC. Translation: CASSLDSSSYNEQFF.

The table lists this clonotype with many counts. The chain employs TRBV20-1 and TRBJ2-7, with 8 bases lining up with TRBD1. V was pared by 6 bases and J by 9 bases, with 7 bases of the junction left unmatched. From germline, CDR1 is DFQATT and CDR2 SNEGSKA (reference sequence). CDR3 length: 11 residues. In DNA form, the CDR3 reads TGCAGTGCCGGACAGGGCCTCGGGCAGTACGTC. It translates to CSAGQGLGQYV.

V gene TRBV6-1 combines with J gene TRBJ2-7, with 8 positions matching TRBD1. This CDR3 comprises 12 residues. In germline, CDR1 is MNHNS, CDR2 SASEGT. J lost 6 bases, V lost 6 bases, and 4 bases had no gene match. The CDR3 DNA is TGTGCCAGCAGGAGAACAGGGGGCGAGCAGTACGTC. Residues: CASRRTGGEQYV.

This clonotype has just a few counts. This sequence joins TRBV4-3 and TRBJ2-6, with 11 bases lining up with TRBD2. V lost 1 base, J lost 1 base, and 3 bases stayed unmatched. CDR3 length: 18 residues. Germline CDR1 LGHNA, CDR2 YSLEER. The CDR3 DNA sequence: TGCGCCAGCAGCCAAGTACCTAGCGGGGGGTCTGGGGCCAACGTCCTGACTTTC. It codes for CASSQVPSGGSGANVLTF.

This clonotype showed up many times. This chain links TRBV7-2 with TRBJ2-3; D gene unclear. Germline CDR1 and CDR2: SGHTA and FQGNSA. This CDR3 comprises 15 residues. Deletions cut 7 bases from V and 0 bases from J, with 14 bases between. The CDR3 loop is CASTTNNPSTDTQYF. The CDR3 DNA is TGTGCCAGCACCACGAATAACCCTAGCACAGATACGCAGTATTTT. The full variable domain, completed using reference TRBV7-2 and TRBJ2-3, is GAGVSQSPSNKVTEKGKDVELRCDPISGHTALYWYRQSLGQGLEFLIYFQGNSAPDKSGLPSDRFSAERTGGSVSTLTIQRTQQEDSAVYLCASTTNNPSTDTQYFGPGTRLTVL.

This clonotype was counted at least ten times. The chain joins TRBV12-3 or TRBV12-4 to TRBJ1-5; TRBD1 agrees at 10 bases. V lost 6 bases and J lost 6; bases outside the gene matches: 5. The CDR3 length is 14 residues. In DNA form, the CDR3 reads TGTGCCAGCAGAGGACAGGGGGATAGTCAGCCCCAGCATTTT. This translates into CASRGQGDSQPQHF.

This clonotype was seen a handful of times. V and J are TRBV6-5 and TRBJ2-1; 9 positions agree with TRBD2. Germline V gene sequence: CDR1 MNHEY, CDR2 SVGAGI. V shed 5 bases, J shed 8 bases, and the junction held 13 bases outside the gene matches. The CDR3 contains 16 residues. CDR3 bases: TGTGCCAGCAGTATTAGCGGGGGCAGTGGTTCGGATGAGCAGTTCTTC. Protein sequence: CASSISGGSGSDEQFF.

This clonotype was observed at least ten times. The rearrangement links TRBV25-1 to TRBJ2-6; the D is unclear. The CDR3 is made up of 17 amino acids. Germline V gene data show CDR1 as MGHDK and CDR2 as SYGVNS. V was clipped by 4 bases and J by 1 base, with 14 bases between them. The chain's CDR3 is CASSAPTQRSGANVLTF. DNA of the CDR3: TGTGCCAGCAGTGCCCCTACACAAAGATCTGGGGCCAACGTCCTGACTTTC.

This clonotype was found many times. Here the CDR3 reads CASRHPELSTDTQYF. CDR3 sequence (DNA): TGTGCCAGCAGACACCCAGAACTGAGCACAGATACGCAGTATTTT. J is TRBJ2-3 and V is TRBV28; D is unclear. V gave up 6 bases and J gave up 0 bases, with 13 bases separating them. The CDR3 covers 15 residues. Germline CDR1 reads MDHEN; CDR2 reads SYDVKM.

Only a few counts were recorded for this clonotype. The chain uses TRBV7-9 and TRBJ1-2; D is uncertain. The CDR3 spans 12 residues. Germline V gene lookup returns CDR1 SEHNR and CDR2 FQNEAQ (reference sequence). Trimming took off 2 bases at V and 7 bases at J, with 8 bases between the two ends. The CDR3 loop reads CASSLRTAGYTF. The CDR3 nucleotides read TGTGCCAGCAGCTTAAGAACAGCTGGCTACACCTTC.

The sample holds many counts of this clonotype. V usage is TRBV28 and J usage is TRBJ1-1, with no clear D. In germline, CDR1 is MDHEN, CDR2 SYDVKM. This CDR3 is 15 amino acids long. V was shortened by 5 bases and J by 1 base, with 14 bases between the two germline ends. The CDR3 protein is CASSPRREENTEAFF. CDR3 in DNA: TGTGCCAGCAGTCCCCGCCGGGAGGAGAACACTGAAGCTTTCTTT.

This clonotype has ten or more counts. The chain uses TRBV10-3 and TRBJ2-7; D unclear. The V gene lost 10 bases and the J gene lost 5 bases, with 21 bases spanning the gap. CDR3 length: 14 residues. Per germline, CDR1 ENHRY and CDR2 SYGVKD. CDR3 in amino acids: CATTSRNTRHEQYF. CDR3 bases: TGTGCCACTACATCCAGGAACACAAGACACGAGCAGTACTTC.

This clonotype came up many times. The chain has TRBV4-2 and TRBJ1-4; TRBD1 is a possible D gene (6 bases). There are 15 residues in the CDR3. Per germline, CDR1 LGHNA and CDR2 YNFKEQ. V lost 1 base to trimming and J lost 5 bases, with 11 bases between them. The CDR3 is CASSQVGGSNEKLFF. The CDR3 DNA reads TGTGCCAGCAGCCAAGTAGGGGGATCAAATGAAAAACTGTTTTTT.